This T cell receptor beta chain was observed in a study of shared clonotypes between healthy human individuals. Study-level background: Ranging from 18 to 49 in age, donors were two women and three men. Study-wide findings and caveats: Across subsets, estimated richness was generally greater for naive than for memory populations.

The ends were cut back, 4 bases at V and 1 base at J, with 6 bases in the middle. In germline, CDR1 is SGHRS, CDR2 YFSETQ. The CDR3 has 12 residues. Method: immunoSEQ multiplex PCR; TCRdb's copy keeps in-frame clones and lacks some. This sample has over 1.5 million clones; approximately 98% occur once, and the top ten carry about 0.45%. Comment on this clone: The antigen remains undetermined.

The chain employs TRBV5-1 and TRBJ2-7, with a possible D match to TRBD1 (5 bases). Sequencing was carried out using naive CD4+ T cells sorted from blood. Subset given: CD45RA+ positively selected. This receptor was taken from a young man in good health. The CDR3 reads CASSAGSYEQYF. The CDR3 DNA sequence: TGCGCCAGCAGCGCAGGGTCCTACGAGCAGTACTTC.